This T cell receptor beta chain is drawn from a study of T cells after yellow fever vaccination. The J segment lost 9 bases and the V segment lost 5 bases, leaving 10 bases of the junction unmatched. The CDR3 contains 14 residues. Germline V gene data show CDR1 as SEHNR and CDR2 as FQNEAQ (reference sequence). MiXCR, run by TCRdb on the 5' RACE reads, gives a single entry per CDR3 protein. Here the sample spans some 420,000 distinct CDR3 sequences, approximately 19% being singletons. Sequenced here: PBMCs, sampled before the yellow fever booster vaccination. The chain uses TRBV7-9 and TRBJ1-5, with 7 nucleotides matching TRBD1. The TCR comes from a man aged 18-30 years who received the YFV17D yellow fever vaccine. The CDR3 here is CASSRTGAAGPQHF. CDR3 bases: TGTGCCAGCAGCCGAACAGGGGCTGCGGGGCCCCAGCATTTT. Using reference TRBV7-9 and TRBJ1-5 for the parts outside the CDR3, the full variable domain is DTGVSQNPRHKITKRGQNVTFRCDPISEHNRLYWYRQTLGQGPEFLTYFQNEAQLEKSRLLSDRFSAERPKGSFSTLEIQRTEQGDSAMYLCASSRTGAAGPQHFGDGTRLSIL.